The 5 T cell receptor beta chains reported below all come from one sample, sequenced in a study of human T cells and chemical hapten exposure. Time point noted: patch test 2, 6 weeks after DPC sensitization. Treatment meaning: therapeutic diphenylcyclopropenone sensitization with weekly scalp DPC. Via MiXCR, TCRdb re-called the RACE reads, giving one row per CDR3 protein. The sample has approximately 89,000 distinct CDR3 sequences; less than 8.5% are singletons. This specimen was whole blood, taken in connection with sensitization to the hapten diphenylcyclopropenone (DPC). These receptors came from a woman in her thirties with alopecia areata. Some clones in this sample may be carry-over from other donors' samples.

This clonotype was seen at least ten times. The rearrangement links TRBV12-3 or TRBV12-4 to TRBJ2-1; D might be TRBD1 or TRBD2, each matching 5 bases. This CDR3 has 15 residues. The V gene lost 5 bases and the J gene lost 5 bases, with 16 bases spanning the gap. The CDR3 sequence: CASSPGTLANNEQFF. The DNA of the CDR3 is TGTGCCAGCAGTCCCGGGACGTTGGCGAACAATGAGCAGTTCTTC.

This clonotype was seen at least ten times. V and J are TRBV20-1 and TRBJ1-2; D ambiguous. The CDR3 runs 14 residues. CDR1 DFQATT and CDR2 SNEGSKA come from the germline V gene (reference sequence). Trimming pared 5 bases from V and 8 bases from J, leaving 21 bases between. Here the CDR3 DNA reads TGCAGTGCTCCTGCTTCGGGCAGCTTATGGGGCTACACCTTC. Its translation: CSAPASGSLWGYTF.

As for this clonotype: One base away lies a much larger clone, so this may be a sequencing read error. Here the CDR3 omits its conserved ending phenylalanine or tryptophan, so a read error is the likely source. The chain carries TRBV29-1 and TRBJ2-7, with 9 bases fitting TRBD1. The germline V gene encodes CDR1 SQVTM and CDR2 ANQGSEA. The CDR3 has 15 residues. V lost 3 bases and J lost 6; bases outside the gene matches: 12. For the CDR3, the DNA is TGCAGCGTTGAGAAGACCGGGACAGGGAACGGCGAGCAGTACCTC. Its protein product is CSVEKTGTGNGEQYL.

This clonotype was picked up many times. This sequence joins TRBV11-2 and TRBJ1-1; tentatively, D is TRBD1 (6 bases). Germline V CDR1 and CDR2: SGHAT, FQNNGV. The CDR3 totals 14 residues. V lost 5 bases and J 6 bases, leaving 16 bases between the germline ends. The CDR3 protein is CASSPGTPLSEAFF. In DNA form, the CDR3 reads TGTGCCAGCAGCCCCGGGACACCTCTTTCTGAAGCTTTCTTT.

This clonotype occurred a few times. This may be a read error: a much more frequent sequence differs by one nucleotide. This chain connects TRBV3-1 to TRBJ2-7, with D perhaps TRBD1 or TRBD2 (5 bases each). Germline V lookup: CDR1 LGHDT, CDR2 YNNKEL (reference sequence). The CDR3 sequence is 16 residues long. Trimming took off 1 base at V and 7 bases at J, with 20 bases between the two ends. CDR3: CASSQGDGSLRGEQYF. Here the CDR3 DNA reads TGTGCCAGCAGCCAAGGGGACGGTTCTCTTCGCGGGGAGCAGTACTTC.